These T cell receptor beta chains were read from a single sample in a study of shared clonotypes between healthy human individuals. The protocol was immunoSEQ multiplex PCR, while the TCRdb copy is restricted to in-frame clones and leaves out a portion. The table shows around 2.5 million clones, with 90% to 95% occurring only once. Specimen: naive CD4+ T cells from PBMCs. Receptor source: a man between 18 and 35 years old in good health. Some clones in this sample may be carry-over from other donors' samples. Each CDR3 is given with its conserved first and last residue. D genes are given only for firm matches. Where a row states a size, it is once, few, many or the class of an expanded clone; other rows omit it.

d_call	clone_size	v_call	j_call	cdr3_aa	cdr3_nt
TRBD2	.	TRBV7-3	TRBJ2-1	CASSGGTSGIFNEQFF	TGTGCCAGCAGCGGTGGGACTAGCGGGATTTTCAATGAGCAGTTCTTC
.	.	TRBV14	TRBJ1-4	CASSQDRGSATNEKLFF	TGTGCCAGCAGCCAAGATCGGGGATCTGCAACTAATGAAAAACTGTTTTTT
.	.	TRBV5-1	TRBJ1-1	CASSLVLNTEAFF	TGCGCCAGCAGCCTAGTCCTGAACACTGAAGCTTTCTTT
.	.	TRBV9	TRBJ2-1	CASSERVGRSYNEQFF	TGTGCCAGCAGCGAACGCGTGGGGAGGTCCTACAATGAGCAGTTCTTC
.	.	TRBV19	TRBJ2-2	CASSRLPNTGELFF	TGTGCCAGTAGTCGTCTACCAAACACCGGGGAGCTGTTTTTT
.	.	TRBV7-2	TRBJ1-2	CASSIEGNYYGYTF	TGTGCCAGCAGCATTGAGGGGAACTACTATGGCTACACCTTC
.	.	TRBV28	TRBJ2-5	CASSSRNGETQYF	TGTGCCAGCAGTTCCCGAAACGGAGAGACCCAGTACTTC
.	once	TRBV5-1	TRBJ2-2	CASSLVAAGELFF	TGCGCCAGCAGCTTGGTTGCGGCCGGGGAGCTGTTTTTT
.	.	TRBV5-6	TRBJ1-2	CASSSPGQNYGYTF	TGTGCCAGCAGCTCACCGGGCCAAAACTATGGCTACACCTTC
.	.	TRBV27	TRBJ2-3	CASSLRYGVSTDTQYF	TGTGCCAGCAGTTTGAGGTACGGGGTAAGCACAGATACGCAGTATTTT
TRBD1	once	TRBV29-1	TRBJ2-1	CSVEDGDRGPLSIAEQFF	TGCAGCGTTGAAGATGGGGACAGGGGGCCCCTGAGTATTGCTGAGCAGTTCTTC
.	.	TRBV2	TRBJ1-4	CASTMGGSLGEKLFF	TGTGCCAGCACCATGGGGGGTTCGCTGGGGGAAAAACTGTTTTTT
.	once	TRBV7-2	TRBJ1-5	CASSSYSNQPQHF	TGTGCCAGCAGCTCCTACAGCAATCAGCCCCAGCATTTT
.	.	TRBV7-8	TRBJ2-2	CASSLGAGALFF	TGTGCCAGCAGCTTAGGGGCAGGGGCGCTGTTTTTT
.	.	TRBV2	TRBJ2-7	CASSAGAVQYLYEQYF	TGTGCCAGCAGTGCGGGGGCAGTACAGTATCTTTACGAGCAGTACTTC
TRBD1	.	TRBV6-1	TRBJ2-5	CASSEQGAILLETQYF	TGTGCCAGCAGTGAACAGGGGGCTATATTACTGGAGACCCAGTACTTC
.	.	TRBV5-1	TRBJ2-5	CASSVMADQETQYF	TGCGCCAGCAGCGTGATGGCAGATCAAGAGACCCAGTACTTC
.	.	TRBV7-3	TRBJ1-4	CASSPRGGNNEKLFF	TGTGCCAGCAGCCCCCGCGGTGGAAATAATGAAAAACTGTTTTTT
TRBD2	.	TRBV29-1	TRBJ2-2	CSVEDGYGRFTGELFF	TGCAGCGTTGAAGATGGGTACGGGAGGTTCACCGGGGAGCTGTTTTTT
.	once	TRBV28	TRBJ1-3	CASSPTASSGNTIYF	TGTGCCAGCAGTCCGACAGCTTCCTCTGGAAACACCATATATTTT
TRBD2	.	TRBV4-3	TRBJ2-1	CASSRRLAEEDNEQFF	TGCGCCAGCAGCCGCCGACTAGCGGAGGAAGACAATGAGCAGTTCTTC
TRBD1	.	TRBV5-6	TRBJ1-4	CASSLAGGLGEKLFF	TGTGCCAGCAGCTTGGCAGGGGGCCTTGGCGAAAAACTGTTTTTT
.	.	TRBV6-5	TRBJ1-2	CASSYGTAYYGYTF	TGTGCCAGCAGTTACGGAACGGCTTATTATGGCTACACCTTC
.	.	TRBV14	TRBJ2-2	CASSPRAVTGELFF	TGTGCCAGCAGCCCCCGGGCCGTCACCGGGGAGCTGTTTTTT
.	.	TRBV5-1	TRBJ2-1	CASSLTESEQFF	TGCGCCAGCAGCTTGACAGAGAGTGAGCAGTTCTTC
TRBD2	.	TRBV5-1	TRBJ2-2	CASSLLAGNTGELFF	TGCGCCAGCAGCTTACTAGCGGGGAACACCGGGGAGCTGTTTTTT
.	.	TRBV19	TRBJ2-3	CASSIGDLQYF	TGTGCCAGTAGTATAGGGGACCTGCAGTATTTT
TRBD1	.	TRBV2	TRBJ2-4	CAGRRDRGPDIQYF	TGTGCCGGACGGAGAGACAGGGGGCCCGACATTCAGTACTTC
TRBD1	.	TRBV11-2	TRBJ1-3	CASSSRGQGNTIYF	TGTGCCAGCAGCTCCAGGGGGCAAGGAAACACCATATATTTT
.	once	TRBV19	TRBJ2-3	CASRSVGLASTDTQYF	TGTGCCAGTAGGAGCGTCGGACTTGCTAGCACAGATACGCAGTATTTT
TRBD2	.	TRBV9	TRBJ2-7	CASSFSASSGSREQYF	TGTGCCAGCAGCTTCTCGGCGTCTAGCGGTTCCCGCGAGCAGTACTTC
TRBD2	.	TRBV29-1	TRBJ2-7	CSVKASGSYEQYF	TGCAGCGTTAAGGCTAGCGGGAGTTACGAGCAGTACTTC
TRBD1	.	TRBV18	TRBJ2-3	CASSPPDRGQADTQYF	TGTGCCAGCTCACCACCGGACAGGGGGCAGGCAGATACGCAGTATTTT
TRBD1	.	TRBV7-2	TRBJ2-1	CASSSLGQVLDEQFF	TGTGCCAGCAGCTCACTGGGACAGGTTTTGGATGAGCAGTTCTTC
TRBD2	.	TRBV11-2	TRBJ2-3	CASSFRGAGGSTDTQYF	TGTGCCAGCAGCTTCCGGGGAGCGGGAGGGAGCACAGATACGCAGTATTTT
.	.	TRBV29-1	TRBJ2-7	CSAADNYGSYEQYF	TGCAGCGCTGCCGACAATTATGGGTCCTACGAGCAGTACTTC
.	.	TRBV19	TRBJ1-2	CASSILGSIYGYTF	TGTGCCAGTAGTATCTTAGGCTCTATCTATGGCTACACCTTC
.	few	TRBV28	TRBJ1-1	CASSADITEAFF	TGTGCCAGCAGTGCAGACATAACTGAAGCTTTCTTT
.	.	TRBV5-5	TRBJ1-1	CASSLSVFVRGGTEAFF	TGTGCCAGCAGCTTGTCCGTTTTCGTACGTGGAGGGACTGAAGCTTTCTTT
.	.	TRBV5-1	TRBJ1-3	CASSLSVRGQGVSGNTIYF	TGCGCCAGCAGCCTGAGCGTCAGGGGCCAAGGAGTTTCCGGAAACACCATATATTTT
.	once	TRBV15	TRBJ1-5	CATSRGGGGGQPQHF	TGTGCCACCAGCAGGGGTGGGGGGGGCGGCCAGCCCCAGCATTTT
TRBD2	.	TRBV9	TRBJ2-2	CASSARGVSSGRVIGELFF	TGTGCCAGCAGCGCCCGCGGGGTTAGTAGCGGGAGGGTGATCGGGGAGCTGTTTTTT
TRBD1	.	TRBV4-3	TRBJ1-3	CASSNTGASGNTIYF	TGCGCCAGCAGTAATACAGGGGCCTCTGGAAACACCATATATTTT
.	.	TRBV15	TRBJ2-5	CATSTARETQYF	TGTGCCACCAGCACGGCGCGAGAGACCCAGTACTTC
TRBD1	.	TRBV5-1	TRBJ2-3	CASSRGQGGPDTQYF	TGCGCCAGCAGCCGAGGACAGGGCGGTCCAGATACGCAGTATTTT
.	.	TRBV5-1	TRBJ2-3	CASSLAGQGVSDTQYF	TGCGCCAGCAGCTTGGCCGGGCAGGGAGTATCAGATACGCAGTATTTT
TRBD2	.	TRBV28	TRBJ2-7	CASSLGAGGRASYEQYF	TGTGCCAGCAGTTTGGGAGCAGGCGGGAGGGCCAGCTACGAGCAGTACTTC
TRBD2	.	TRBV15	TRBJ2-5	CATSSESPGLTETQYF	TGTGCCACCAGCAGCGAATCTCCGGGACTAACGGAGACCCAGTACTTC
TRBD2	.	TRBV5-1	TRBJ2-7	CASSPGGSSYEQYF	TGCGCCAGCAGCCCGGGGGGGAGCTCCTACGAGCAGTACTTC
.	once	TRBV5-1	TRBJ1-1	CASSFDEGPRKTEAFF	TGCGCCAGCAGCTTCGACGAGGGGCCGCGAAAAACTGAAGCTTTCTTT
.	.	TRBV28	TRBJ1-5	CATITPMGDTVNQPQHF	TGTGCCACCATTACTCCAATGGGGGACACGGTAAATCAGCCCCAGCATTTT
.	.	TRBV5-4	TRBJ2-6	CAIQQGPGSGANVLTF	TGTGCCATCCAACAGGGCCCTGGCTCTGGGGCCAACGTCCTGACTTTC
TRBD1	once	TRBV19	TRBJ2-7	CASSSRDRGHHEQYF	TGTGCCAGTAGTAGCCGGGACAGGGGGCACCACGAGCAGTACTTC
.	.	TRBV6-6	TRBJ2-5	CASKNIGILETQYF	TGTGCCAGCAAGAACATCGGCATCTTGGAGACCCAGTACTTC
TRBD1	.	TRBV28	TRBJ2-2	CASTYPRQGRDTGELFF	TGTGCCAGCACCTACCCGCGACAGGGGAGAGACACCGGGGAGCTGTTTTTT
TRBD2	.	TRBV9	TRBJ2-1	CASSVGTSGDNEQFF	TGTGCCAGCAGCGTGGGGACTAGCGGGGACAATGAGCAGTTCTTC